This T cell receptor beta chain was obtained from a study of immune reconstitution after stem cell transplant in scleroderma. This clonotype is classed as medium-sized. MiXCR, run by TCRdb on the RT-PCR reads, gives a single entry per CDR3 protein. Among under 2,500 distinct CDR3 sequences, about 11% were seen once, and the ten largest hold roughly 16%. This TCR was recovered from a female donor with systemic sclerosis. The sample was collected before or after autologous hematopoietic stem cell transplantation (not recorded which).

CDR3: CATERGDLQLSTDTQYF. The CDR3 coding sequence is TGTGCCACCGAGCGGGGGGACTTACAACTAAGCACAGATACGCAGTATTTT. This chain joins TRBV10-3 and TRBJ2-3; 9 bases line up with TRBD2. J gave up 0 bases and V 10 bases, and 14 bases lay outside the gene matches. Germline loops: CDR1 ENHRY, CDR2 SYGVKD. This CDR3 is built from 17 residues.